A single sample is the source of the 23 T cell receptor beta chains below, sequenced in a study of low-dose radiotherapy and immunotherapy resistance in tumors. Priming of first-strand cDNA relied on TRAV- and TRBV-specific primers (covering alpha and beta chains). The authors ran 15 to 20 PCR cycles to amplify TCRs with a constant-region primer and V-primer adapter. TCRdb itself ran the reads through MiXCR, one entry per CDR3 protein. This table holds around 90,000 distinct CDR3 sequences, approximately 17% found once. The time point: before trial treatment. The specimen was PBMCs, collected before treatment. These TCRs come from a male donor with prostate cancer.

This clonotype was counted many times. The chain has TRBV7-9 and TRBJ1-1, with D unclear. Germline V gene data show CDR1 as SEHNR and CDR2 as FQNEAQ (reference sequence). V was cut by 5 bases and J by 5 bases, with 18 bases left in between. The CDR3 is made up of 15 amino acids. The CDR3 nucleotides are TGTGCCAGCAGCCAGGAGAGATTCCGGGTTACTGAAGCTTTCTTT. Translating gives CASSQERFRVTEAFF.

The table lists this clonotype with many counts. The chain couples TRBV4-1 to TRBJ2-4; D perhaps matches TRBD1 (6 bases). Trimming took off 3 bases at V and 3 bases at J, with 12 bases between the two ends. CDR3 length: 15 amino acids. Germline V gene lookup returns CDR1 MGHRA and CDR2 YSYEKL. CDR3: CASSHEGVNKNIQYF. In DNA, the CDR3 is TGCGCCAGCAGCCACGAGGGGGTAAACAAAAACATTCAGTACTTC.

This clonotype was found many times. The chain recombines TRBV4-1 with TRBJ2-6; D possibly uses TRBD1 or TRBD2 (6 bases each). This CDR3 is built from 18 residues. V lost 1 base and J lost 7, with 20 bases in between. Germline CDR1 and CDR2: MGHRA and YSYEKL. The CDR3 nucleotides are TGCGCCAGCAGCCAAGCTCTAGAGGGGGGTTCTGTTGCCAACGTCCTGACTTTC. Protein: CASSQALEGGSVANVLTF.

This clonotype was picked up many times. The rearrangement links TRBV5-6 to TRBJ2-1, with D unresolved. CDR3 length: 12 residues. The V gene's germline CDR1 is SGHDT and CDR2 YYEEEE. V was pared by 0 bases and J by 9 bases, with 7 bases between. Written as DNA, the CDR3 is TGTGCCAGCAGCTTGGGCGTTTCTGAGCAGTTCTTC. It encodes CASSLGVSEQFF. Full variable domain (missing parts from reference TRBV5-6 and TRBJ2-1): DAGVTQSPTHLIKTRGQQVTLRCSPKSGHDTVSWYQQALGQGPQFIFQYYEEEERQRGNFPDRFSGHQFPNYSSELNVNALLLGDSALYLCASSLGVSEQFFGPGTRLTVL.

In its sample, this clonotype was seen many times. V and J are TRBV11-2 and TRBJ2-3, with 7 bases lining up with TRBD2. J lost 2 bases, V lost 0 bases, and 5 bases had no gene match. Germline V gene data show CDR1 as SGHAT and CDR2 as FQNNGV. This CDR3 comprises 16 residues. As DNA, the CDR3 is TGTGCCAGCAGCTTAGATCTCGGGGGGATCACAGATACGCAGTATTTT. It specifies CASSLDLGGITDTQYF.

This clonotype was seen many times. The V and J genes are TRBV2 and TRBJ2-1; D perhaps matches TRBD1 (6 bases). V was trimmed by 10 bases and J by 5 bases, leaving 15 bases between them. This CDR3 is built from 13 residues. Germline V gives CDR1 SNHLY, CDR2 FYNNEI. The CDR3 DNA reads TGTGCCACTTCCTCAGGGACAAACAATGAGCAGTTCTTC. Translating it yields CATSSGTNNEQFF.

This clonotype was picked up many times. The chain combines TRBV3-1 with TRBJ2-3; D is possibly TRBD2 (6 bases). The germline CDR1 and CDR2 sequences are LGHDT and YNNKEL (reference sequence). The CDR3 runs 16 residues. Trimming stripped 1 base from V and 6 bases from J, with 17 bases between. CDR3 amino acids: CASSQGGTLRSDTQYF. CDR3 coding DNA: TGTGCCAGCAGCCAAGGGGGGACTTTGAGGTCGGATACGCAGTATTTT.

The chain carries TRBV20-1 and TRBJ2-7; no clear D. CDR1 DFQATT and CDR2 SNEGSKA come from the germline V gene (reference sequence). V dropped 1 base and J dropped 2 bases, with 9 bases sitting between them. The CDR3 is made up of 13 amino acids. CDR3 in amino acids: CSARGGGTYEQYF. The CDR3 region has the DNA TGCAGTGCTAGAGGGGGTGGAACCTACGAGCAGTACTTC.

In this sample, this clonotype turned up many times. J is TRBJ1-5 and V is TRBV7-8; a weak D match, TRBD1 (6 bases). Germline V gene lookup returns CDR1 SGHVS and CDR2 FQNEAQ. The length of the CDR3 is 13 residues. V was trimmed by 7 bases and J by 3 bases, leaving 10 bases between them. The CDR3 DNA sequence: TGTGCCAGCACCAGACAGGACAATCAGCCCCAGCATTTT. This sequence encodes CASTRQDNQPQHF.

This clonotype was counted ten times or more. The CDR3 loop is CSVTTDPSGPQHF. Here the CDR3 DNA reads TGCAGCGTCACGACGGACCCCAGTGGGCCCCAGCATTTT. V usage is TRBV29-1 and J usage is TRBJ1-5; the D is unclear. Germline V gives CDR1 SQVTM, CDR2 ANQGSEA. CDR3 length: 13 residues. V was cut by 6 bases and J by 9 bases, with 18 bases left in between.

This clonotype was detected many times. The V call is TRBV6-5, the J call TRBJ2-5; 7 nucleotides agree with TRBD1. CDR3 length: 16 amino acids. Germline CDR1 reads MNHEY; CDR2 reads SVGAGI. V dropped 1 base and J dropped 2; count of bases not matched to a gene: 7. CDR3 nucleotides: TGTGCCAGCAGTTACTTTGGGACAGACTTTCAAGAGACCCAGTACTTC. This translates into CASSYFGTDFQETQYF.

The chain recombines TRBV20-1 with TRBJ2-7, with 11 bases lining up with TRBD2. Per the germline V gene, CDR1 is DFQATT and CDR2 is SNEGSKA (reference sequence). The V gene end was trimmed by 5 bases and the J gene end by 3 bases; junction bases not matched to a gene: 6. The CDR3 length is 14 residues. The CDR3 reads CSAAPGLADYEQYF. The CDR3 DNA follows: TGCAGTGCTGCCCCGGGACTAGCGGACTACGAGCAGTACTTC.

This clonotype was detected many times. CDR3 sequence (DNA): TGTGCCAGCAGCCAAGTTGGGGGGCCAGATACGCAGTATTTT. Translating it yields CASSQVGGPDTQYF. The gene calls are TRBV4-2 and TRBJ2-3, with D perhaps being TRBD1 or TRBD2 (6 bases each). The germline V gene encodes CDR1 LGHNA and CDR2 YNFKEQ. The V and J ends lost 1 base and 4 bases respectively, with 9 bases between them. The CDR3 spans 14 residues.

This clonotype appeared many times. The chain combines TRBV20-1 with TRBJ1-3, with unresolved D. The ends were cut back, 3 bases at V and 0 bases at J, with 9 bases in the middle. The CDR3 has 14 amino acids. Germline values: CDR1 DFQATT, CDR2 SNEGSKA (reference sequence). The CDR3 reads CSASGGSSGNTIYF. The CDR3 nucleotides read TGCAGTGCTAGCGGCGGGAGCTCTGGAAACACCATATATTTT.

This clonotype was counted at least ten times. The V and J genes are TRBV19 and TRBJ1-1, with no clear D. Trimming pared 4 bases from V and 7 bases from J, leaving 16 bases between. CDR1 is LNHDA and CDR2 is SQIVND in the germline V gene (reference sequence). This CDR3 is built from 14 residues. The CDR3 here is CASSTARDKIEAFF. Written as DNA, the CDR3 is TGTGCCAGTAGTACAGCGAGGGATAAGATTGAAGCTTTCTTT.

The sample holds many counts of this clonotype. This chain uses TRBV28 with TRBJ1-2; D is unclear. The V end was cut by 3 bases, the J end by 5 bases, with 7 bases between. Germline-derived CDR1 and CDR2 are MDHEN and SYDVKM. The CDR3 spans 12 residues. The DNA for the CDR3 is TGTGCCAGCAGTTTCCAGAATTATGGCTACACCTTC. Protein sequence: CASSFQNYGYTF.

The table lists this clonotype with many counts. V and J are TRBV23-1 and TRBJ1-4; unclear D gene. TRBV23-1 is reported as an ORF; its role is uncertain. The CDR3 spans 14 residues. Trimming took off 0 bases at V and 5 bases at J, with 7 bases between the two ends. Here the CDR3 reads CASSQSPRNEKLFF. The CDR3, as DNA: TGCGCCAGCAGTCAATCGCCCAGAAATGAAAAACTGTTTTTT.

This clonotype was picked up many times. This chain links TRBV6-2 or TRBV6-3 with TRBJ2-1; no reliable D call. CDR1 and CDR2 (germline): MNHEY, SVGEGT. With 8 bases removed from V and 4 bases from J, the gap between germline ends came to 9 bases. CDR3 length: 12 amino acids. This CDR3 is CASDQIYNEQFF. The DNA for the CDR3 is TGTGCCAGCGACCAGATATACAATGAGCAGTTCTTC.

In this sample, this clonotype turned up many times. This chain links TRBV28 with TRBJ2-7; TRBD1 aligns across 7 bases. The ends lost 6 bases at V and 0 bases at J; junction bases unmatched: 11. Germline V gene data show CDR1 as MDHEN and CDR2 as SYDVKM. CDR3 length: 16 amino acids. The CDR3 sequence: CASSSPGQEFSYEQYF. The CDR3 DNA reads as TGTGCCAGCAGCTCCCCTGGACAGGAGTTCTCCTACGAGCAGTACTTC.

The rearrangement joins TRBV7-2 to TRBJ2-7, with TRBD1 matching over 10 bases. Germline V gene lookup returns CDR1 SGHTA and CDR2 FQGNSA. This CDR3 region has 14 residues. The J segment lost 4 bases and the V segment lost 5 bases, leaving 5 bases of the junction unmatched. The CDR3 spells CASSADRGQYEQYF. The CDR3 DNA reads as TGTGCCAGCAGCGCCGACAGGGGGCAGTACGAGCAGTACTTC.

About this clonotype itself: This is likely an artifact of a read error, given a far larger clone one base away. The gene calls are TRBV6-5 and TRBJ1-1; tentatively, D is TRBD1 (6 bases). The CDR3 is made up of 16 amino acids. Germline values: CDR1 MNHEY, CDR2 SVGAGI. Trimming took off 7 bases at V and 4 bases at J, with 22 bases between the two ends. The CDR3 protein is CASKSGGGAFGTEAFF. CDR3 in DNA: TGTGCCAGCAAGTCCGGTGGGGGGGCCTTCGGCACTGAAGCTTTCTTT.

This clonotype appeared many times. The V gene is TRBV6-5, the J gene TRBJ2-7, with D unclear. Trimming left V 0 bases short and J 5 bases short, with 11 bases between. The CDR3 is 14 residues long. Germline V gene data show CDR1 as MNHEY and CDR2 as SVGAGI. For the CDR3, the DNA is TGTGCCAGCAGTTACTCAGTAGGGTACCACGAGCAGTACTTC. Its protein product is CASSYSVGYHEQYF.

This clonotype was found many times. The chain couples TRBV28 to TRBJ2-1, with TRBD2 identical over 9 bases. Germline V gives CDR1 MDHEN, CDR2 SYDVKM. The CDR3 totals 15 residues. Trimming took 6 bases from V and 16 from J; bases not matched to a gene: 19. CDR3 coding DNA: TGTGCCAGCAGCCAGAACCGAAGGGGGGGGACTAGCTTATTCTTC. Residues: CASSQNRRGGTSLFF.